The rows below give T cell receptor beta chains drawn from one sample of a study of identical twins. One entry per CDR3 protein, called by TCRdb with MiXCR from the 5' RACE reads. The top ten clones hold under 2% of a sample with some 710,000 distinct CDR3 sequences, around 6% of them seen once. The sample comprised naive T cells sorted from blood. Source of these receptors: a man aged 18 to 30 in good health. The CDR3 runs from the conserved cysteine through the conserved F or W. The order of the fields is V gene, clone size, D gene, J gene, CDR3 protein, CDR3 DNA. A D gene is named only where the DNA matches it firmly. The listing skips clone size in some rows; elsewhere it reads once, few, many or a size class.

v_call: TRBV30; clone_size: .; d_call: .; j_call: TRBJ1-6; cdr3_aa: CACGRRQSPLHF; cdr3_nt: TGTGCCTGCGGGAGAAGGCAATCACCCCTCCACTTT
v_call: TRBV9; clone_size: many; d_call: TRBD2; j_call: TRBJ2-1; cdr3_aa: CASSVSLPGLAGVVSYNEQFF; cdr3_nt: TGTGCCAGCAGCGTATCGCTTCCGGGACTAGCGGGAGTCGTCTCCTACAATGAGCAGTTCTTC
v_call: TRBV7-2; clone_size: .; d_call: .; j_call: TRBJ1-5; cdr3_aa: CASSYTGRQPQHF; cdr3_nt: TGTGCCAGCAGCTACACGGGGCGGCAGCCCCAGCATTTT
v_call: TRBV15; clone_size: many; d_call: TRBD2; j_call: TRBJ2-5; cdr3_aa: CATSRGASGRQETQYF; cdr3_nt: TGTGCCACCAGCAGAGGTGCGAGCGGGAGGCAAGAGACCCAGTACTTC
v_call: TRBV18; clone_size: few; d_call: TRBD1; j_call: TRBJ2-7; cdr3_aa: CASSPRTGVHEQYF; cdr3_nt: TGTGCCAGCTCACCCAGGACAGGGGTCCACGAGCAGTACTTC
v_call: TRBV5-1; clone_size: .; d_call: .; j_call: TRBJ2-5; cdr3_aa: CASRSGTQETQYF; cdr3_nt: TGCGCCAGCAGATCCGGGACGCAAGAGACCCAGTACTTC
v_call: TRBV15; clone_size: many; d_call: .; j_call: TRBJ1-4; cdr3_aa: CATCQGPTNEKLFF; cdr3_nt: TGTGCCACCTGCCAGGGCCCAACTAATGAAAAACTGTTTTTT
v_call: TRBV19; clone_size: many; d_call: .; j_call: TRBJ2-1; cdr3_aa: CASSIGSGAGGNEQFF; cdr3_nt: TGTGCCAGTAGTATAGGATCTGGGGCTGGAGGCAATGAGCAGTTCTTC
v_call: TRBV5-1; clone_size: many; d_call: TRBD1; j_call: TRBJ2-1; cdr3_aa: CASSSLSVLRGLYNEQFF; cdr3_nt: TGCGCCAGCAGCTCCCTTAGCGTGCTTAGGGGGCTGTACAATGAGCAGTTCTTC
v_call: TRBV12-3/TRBV12-4; clone_size: many; d_call: .; j_call: TRBJ2-3; cdr3_aa: CATRLTDTQYF; cdr3_nt: TGTGCCACTAGACTCACAGATACGCAGTATTTT
v_call: TRBV12-3/TRBV12-4; clone_size: .; d_call: .; j_call: TRBJ2-7; cdr3_aa: CASSAAVDMSYEQYF; cdr3_nt: TGTGCCAGCAGTGCTGCGGTGGACATGTCCTACGAGCAGTACTTC
v_call: TRBV11-2; clone_size: many; d_call: TRBD2; j_call: TRBJ2-1; cdr3_aa: CASSYIRGRDNEQFF; cdr3_nt: TGTGCCAGCAGCTACATTCGGGGGAGGGACAATGAGCAGTTCTTC
v_call: TRBV27; clone_size: many; d_call: TRBD2; j_call: TRBJ2-1; cdr3_aa: CASSFASGTHNEQFF; cdr3_nt: TGTGCCAGCAGTTTCGCGAGCGGGACCCACAATGAGCAGTTCTTC
v_call: TRBV12-3/TRBV12-4; clone_size: many; d_call: .; j_call: TRBJ2-1; cdr3_aa: CASSLRGHNEQFF; cdr3_nt: TGTGCCAGCAGTTTAAGGGGCCACAATGAGCAGTTCTTC
v_call: TRBV7-2; clone_size: .; d_call: .; j_call: TRBJ2-7; cdr3_aa: CASSLSRGLRYEQYF; cdr3_nt: TGTGCCAGCAGCTTGAGCCGGGGCCTACGCTACGAGCAGTACTTC
v_call: TRBV6-1; clone_size: many; d_call: TRBD1; j_call: TRBJ1-1; cdr3_aa: CASSPPGTGVLEAFF; cdr3_nt: TGTGCCAGCAGTCCCCCAGGGACAGGGGTCCTTGAAGCTTTCTTT
v_call: TRBV7-9; clone_size: few; d_call: TRBD2; j_call: TRBJ2-3; cdr3_aa: CASSSGLDNSPQYF; cdr3_nt: TGTGCCAGCAGCTCAGGACTAGACAATTCGCCGCAGTATTTT
v_call: TRBV24-1; clone_size: many; d_call: TRBD1; j_call: TRBJ2-1; cdr3_aa: CATSDLPQGQGDEQFF; cdr3_nt: TGTGCCACCAGTGATTTGCCTCAGGGACAGGGGGATGAGCAGTTCTTC
v_call: TRBV6-4; clone_size: .; d_call: .; j_call: TRBJ2-1; cdr3_aa: CASSDLSGSSYNEQFF; cdr3_nt: TGTGCCAGCAGTGACCTAAGCGGAAGCTCCTACAATGAGCAGTTCTTC